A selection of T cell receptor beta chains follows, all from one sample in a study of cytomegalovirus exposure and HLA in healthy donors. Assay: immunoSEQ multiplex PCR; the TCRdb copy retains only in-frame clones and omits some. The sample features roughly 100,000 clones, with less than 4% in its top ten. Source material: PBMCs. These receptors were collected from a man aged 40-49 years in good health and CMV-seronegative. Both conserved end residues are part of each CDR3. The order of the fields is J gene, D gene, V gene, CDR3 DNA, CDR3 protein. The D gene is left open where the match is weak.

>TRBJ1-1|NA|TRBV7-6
TGTGCCAGCAGCCGAGACGGGGGGCTCACTGAAGCTTTCTTT
CASSRDGGLTEAFF
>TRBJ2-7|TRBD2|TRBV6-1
TGTGCCAGCAGTGGACAGACTAGCGGGGGAACCTACGAGCAGTACTTC
CASSGQTSGGTYEQYF
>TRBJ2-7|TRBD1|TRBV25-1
TGTGCCAGCAGTACAGGGGGCGGGGGTGAGCAGTACTTC
CASSTGGGGEQYF
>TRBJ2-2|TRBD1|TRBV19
TGTGCCAGTAGTATGGGGACAGGGGGACCCGGGGAGCTGTTTTTT
CASSMGTGGPGELFF
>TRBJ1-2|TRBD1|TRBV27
TGTGCCAGCAGTTTATCGAAACTGCACAGAGGGGGCGCTGACTATGGCTACACCTTC
CASSLSKLHRGGADYGYTF
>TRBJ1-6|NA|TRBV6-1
TGTGCCAGCAGGCGGGAAAGCTCCTATAATTCACCCCTCCACTTT
CASRRESSYNSPLHF
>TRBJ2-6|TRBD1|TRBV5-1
TGCGCCAGCAGCTTGGCCCTTGGGACAGGGGGCTGGGGTGGGGCCAACGTCCTGACTTTC
CASSLALGTGGWGGANVLTF
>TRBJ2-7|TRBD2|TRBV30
TGTGCCTGGAGCGCGGGGGGGGAGCAGTACTTC
CAWSAGGEQYF
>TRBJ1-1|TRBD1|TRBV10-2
TGCGCCAGCAGTGCAGGGGGAACTGAAGCTTTCTTT
CASSAGGTEAFF
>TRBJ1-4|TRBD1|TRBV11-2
TGTGCCAGCAGCCGTGAGTCCAGGGGGCGGAATGAAAAACTGTTTTTT
CASSRESRGRNEKLFF
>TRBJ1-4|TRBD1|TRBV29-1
TGCAGCGTTGTTAGGGGGCCCGGAGAAAAGCTGTTTTTT
CSVVRGPGEKLFF
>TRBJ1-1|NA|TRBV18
TGTGCCAGCTCACCACCTTTCGGAAGGGGAGGGGAGCGACGAGCTTTCTTT
CASSPPFGRGGERRAFF
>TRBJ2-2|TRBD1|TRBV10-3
TGTGCCATCGGACAGGGAAGCCCAACCGGGGAGCTGTTTTTT
CAIGQGSPTGELFF
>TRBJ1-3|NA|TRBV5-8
TGTGCCAGCAGCTTCGAACAGGGCGGACGAGGAAACACCATATATTTT
CASSFEQGGRGNTIYF